This passage covers 4 T cell receptor beta chains from one sample sequenced in a study of cytomegalovirus exposure and HLA in healthy donors. The PCR was carried out with 60 Vbeta primers and 13 Jbeta primers. The assay was immunoSEQ multiplex PCR, and TCRdb's table has in-frame clones only and misses some. The repertoire consists of fewer than 130,000 clones, with 70% to 80% occurring once and the leading ten covering over 5%. Sequencing was carried out using PBMCs. The receptors were sampled from a female donor in good health and CMV-seropositive.

The gene calls are TRBV7-8 and TRBJ2-2; tentative D call: TRBD2 (6 bases). V gave up 2 bases and J gave up 4 bases, with 14 bases separating them. Germline assignment: CDR1 SGHVS and CDR2 FQNEAQ. The CDR3 runs to 16 residues. This chain's CDR3 is CASSLSPAGTTGELFF. As DNA, the CDR3 is TGTGCCAGCAGCTTAAGTCCGGCGGGGACCACCGGGGAGCTGTTTTTT.

The chain carries TRBV30 and TRBJ1-5; D gene uncertain. Trimming removed 1 base at V and 0 bases at J, with 10 bases between. There are 15 residues in the CDR3. CDR1 is GTSNPN and CDR2 is SVGIG in the germline V gene (reference sequence). CDR3 region: CAWSAGFNSNQPQHF. The CDR3 DNA follows: TGTGCCTGGAGTGCCGGGTTTAATAGCAATCAGCCCCAGCATTTT.

The CDR3 nucleotides are TGTGCCAGCAGGAATAACAGGGCACTGAACACTGAAGCTTTCTTT. Amino acid sequence: CASRNNRALNTEAFF. The chain employs TRBV16 and TRBJ1-1; D possibly corresponds to TRBD1 (6 bases). The CDR3 is 15 residues long. V was trimmed by 6 bases and J by 0 bases, leaving 14 bases between them. The germline gives CDR1 KGHSY, CDR2 FQNENV.

This chain joins TRBV6-4 and TRBJ1-2, with D tentatively TRBD1 (6 bases). The ends were cut back, 6 bases at V and 3 bases at J, with 26 bases in the middle. CDR3 size: 18 residues. CDR1 is MRHNA and CDR2 is SNTAGT in the germline V gene. CDR3 amino acids: CASSPALNRVGEYYGYTF. In nucleotides, the CDR3 is TGTGCCAGCAGCCCCGCCTTGAACAGGGTCGGGGAATACTATGGCTACACCTTC.